These 16 T cell receptor beta chains came from one sample sequenced in a study of Ad26.COV2.S vaccination and SARS-CoV-2 variants. The treatment was: some 20 received Ad26.COV2.S at low or high dose, single or two shots; 5 received placebo; per-sample allocation not given. Sampling took place 63 days after the first vaccine or placebo injection. The repertoire was sequenced with immunoSEQ multiplex PCR; TCRdb's copy has only in-frame clones and lacks some. The sample has 300,000 to 400,000 clones; approximately 86% are singletons. Sequenced material: peripheral blood, taken in a trial of Ad26.COV2.S vaccine versus placebo. These TCRs come from a person aged 18-60 years who received the Ad26.COV2.S COVID-19 vaccine or a placebo.

With regard to this clone: This same CDR3 is encoded by further DNA sequences in the sample. The chain carries TRBV5-1 and TRBJ2-5; 11 bases are a match to TRBD1. After removal of 4 bases from V and 4 bases from J, the junction contained 3 bases not matched to a gene. The germline V gene has CDR1 SGHRS and CDR2 YFSETQ. The CDR3 runs 14 residues. The chain's CDR3 is CASSPGTGGETQYF. The CDR3, as DNA: TGCGCCAGCAGCCCGGGGACAGGGGGAGAGACCCAGTACTTC.

The CDR3, as DNA: TGTGCCAGCAGTGAACAGCCGGGGACTAGCGGGAACTACAATGAGCAGTTCTTC. Protein product: CASSEQPGTSGNYNEQFF. The chain employs TRBV25-1 and TRBJ2-1; TRBD2 matches at 13 bases. The junction had 7 bases not matched to a gene; V was cut back by 2 bases and J by 3 bases. CDR3 length: 18 amino acids. CDR1 is MGHDK, CDR2 SYGVNS, per germline.

The CDR3 sequence is CASSLTSQASTDTQYF. The CDR3 DNA reads TGTGCCAGCTCACTAACGAGTCAGGCCTCCACAGATACGCAGTATTTT. The chain combines TRBV18 with TRBJ2-3; D gene uncertain. The CDR3 has 16 amino acids. Germline loops: CDR1 KGHSH, CDR2 LQKENI. V was cut by 4 bases and J by 2 bases, with 16 bases left in between.

The rearrangement links TRBV6-5 to TRBJ2-7, with TRBD2 as a possible D gene (6 bases). V dropped 5 bases and J dropped 10 bases, with 12 bases sitting between them. This CDR3 has 11 residues. Germline CDR1 is MNHEY and CDR2 is SVGAGI. The CDR3 loop reads CASSSSGGQYF. The CDR3 nucleotides read TGTGCCAGCAGTAGCTCCGGGGGACAGTACTTC.

The chain has TRBV4-3 and TRBJ2-3; 10 bases are shared with TRBD2. J lost 5 bases, V lost 0 bases, and 5 bases had no gene match. CDR3 length equals 16 residues. Germline V gene data show CDR1 as LGHNA and CDR2 as YSLEER. CDR3 protein: CASSQESSGGEDTQYF. The CDR3 nucleotides are TGCGCCAGCAGCCAAGAGTCTAGCGGGGGAGAAGATACGCAGTATTTT.

This clone showed up just once. V and J are TRBV24-1 and TRBJ2-1; 9 nucleotides match TRBD2. V lost 6 bases and J lost 7; bases outside the gene matches: 9. The germline V gene encodes CDR1 KGHDR and CDR2 SFDVKD. The CDR3 length is 15 residues. The CDR3, as DNA: TGTGCCACCAGTCGGGCAGCGGGAGGAGGGAATGAGCAGTTCTTC. Translating it yields CATSRAAGGGNEQFF.

The V gene is TRBV27, the J gene TRBJ1-2, with D perhaps matching TRBD1 (5 bases). The CDR3 extends over 14 amino acids. Trimming took 5 bases from V and 3 from J, leaving 13 bases between them. Germline CDR1 is MNHEY and CDR2 is SMNVEV (reference sequence). For the CDR3, the DNA is TGTGCCAGCAGTCCTCCGGGGCGGTACTATGGCTACACCTTC. Its translation: CASSPPGRYYGYTF.

This chain uses TRBV30 with TRBJ1-4, with D uncertain. Trimming removed 5 bases from V and 8 bases from J, with 15 bases in between. The CDR3 sequence is 13 residues long. The V gene's germline CDR1 is GTSNPN and CDR2 SVGIG (reference sequence). CDR3 sequence reads: CAWDIGVGEKLFF. The CDR3 DNA follows: TGTGCCTGGGACATCGGGGTTGGGGAAAAACTGTTTTTT.

About this clone itself: The junction does not match germline at one end; this may be a read error. This chain uses TRBV7-7 with TRBJ1-1; D is possibly TRBD1 (6 bases). The CDR3 is 13 residues long. Germline CDR1 SSHAT, CDR2 FNYEAQ (reference sequence). CDR3 amino acids: CASSPGQNAEAFF. CDR3 DNA: TGTGCCAGCAGCCCAGGACAGAACGCTGAAGCTTTCTTT.

The CDR3 sequence is CAISDSGGAGETQYF. The CDR3 nucleotides read TGTGCCATCAGTGATAGCGGGGGGGCTGGAGAGACCCAGTACTTC. The J gene is TRBJ2-5, the V gene TRBV10-3, with 11 bases identical to TRBD2. The germline V gene encodes CDR1 ENHRY and CDR2 SYGVKD. There are 15 residues in the CDR3. Unmatched junction bases numbered 4, after V lost 3 bases and J lost 4 bases.

The rearrangement links TRBV7-9 to TRBJ2-1; D unclear. V was cut by 0 bases and J by 6 bases, with 12 bases left in between. CDR3 length: 15 amino acids. Germline CDR1 SEHNR, CDR2 FQNEAQ (reference sequence). As DNA, the CDR3 is TGTGCCAGCAGCTTAGCTCTAAGGCTAGGCAATGAGCAGTTCTTC. It translates to CASSLALRLGNEQFF.

The chain carries TRBV3-1 (or the pseudogene TRBV3-2) and TRBJ2-5; no reliable D call. The length of the CDR3 is 15 residues. The germline CDR1 and CDR2 sequences are LGHDT and YNNKEL (reference sequence). V was trimmed by 0 bases and J by 2 bases, leaving 10 bases between them. The DNA of the CDR3 is TGTGCCAGCAGCCAAGATACGGGTCCTCAAGAGACCCAGTACTTC. Its protein is CASSQDTGPQETQYF.

This clone was observed a few times. The chain combines TRBV4-1 with TRBJ2-7, with 14 bases that match TRBD2. Germline values: CDR1 MGHRA, CDR2 YSYEKL. Trimming at V came to 4 bases and at J to 7 bases, leaving 12 bases not matched to a gene. There are 17 residues in the CDR3. CDR3 residues: CASSPRLAGGPDGEQYF. CDR3 nucleotides: TGCGCCAGCAGCCCTCGACTAGCGGGAGGGCCTGATGGAGAGCAGTACTTC.

This chain uses TRBV5-5 with TRBJ1-5; D gene ambiguous. The CDR3 loop spans 14 amino acids. CDR1 and CDR2 from the germline V gene are SGHKS and YYEKEE (reference sequence). V lost 2 bases to trimming and J lost 1 base, with 7 bases between them. The CDR3 DNA is TGTGCCAGCAGCTTCGGGGTCAGCAATCAGCCCCAGCATTTT. This encodes CASSFGVSNQPQHF.

The chain couples TRBV6-5 to TRBJ1-6; D gene ambiguous. The CDR3 extends over 15 amino acids. Germline V gives CDR1 MNHEY, CDR2 SVGAGI. V shed 6 bases and J shed 7 bases, with 16 bases lying between them. DNA for the CDR3: TGTGCCAGCAGCGACACCTTTGAGCTGAATTCACCCCTCCACTTT. This codes for CASSDTFELNSPLHF.

The J gene is TRBJ2-1, the V gene TRBV5-6; tentatively, D is TRBD2 (5 bases). Germline values: CDR1 SGHDT, CDR2 YYEEEE. The CDR3 sequence is 15 residues long. Between the trimmed V and J ends, which lost 2 bases and 4 bases, there was a span of 13 bases. CDR3 bases: TGTGCCAGCAGCTTACAGCGGAGATTATACAATGAGCAGTTCTTC. Its translation: CASSLQRRLYNEQFF. Combining the CDR3 with reference TRBV5-6 and TRBJ2-1 gives the whole variable domain DAGVTQSPTHLIKTRGQQVTLRCSPKSGHDTVSWYQQALGQGPQFIFQYYEEEERQRGNFPDRFSGHQFPNYSSELNVNALLLGDSALYLCASSLQRRLYNEQFFGPGTRLTVL.